The clone carrying this T cell receptor (beta chain) occurred a few times. A much larger clone differs by one base, so this may be a read error. TCRdb recomputed calls from the 5' RACE reads with MiXCR, one row per CDR3 protein. The data hold about 57,000 distinct CDR3 sequences, with less than 30% observed a single time. The sorted Tregs were CD4+CD25+CD127-/low cells. The CDR3 extends over 14 amino acids. Per germline, CDR1 KGHDR and CDR2 SFDVKD. Sequenced: tumor-infiltrating Tregs sorted from the breast tumor. The clonotype was recovered from a female donor with breast cancer. The chain joins TRBV24-1 to TRBJ2-3; possibly TRBD1 or TRBD2 for D (5 bases each). The CDR3 DNA is TGTACCACCAGTGGGGGAACGGGAAGGAATACGCAGTATTTT. As protein: CTTSGGTGRNTQYF.